Given below is one T cell receptor (beta chain) in context. The specificity of this receptor is unknown. The input lacks base qualities; no much larger clone sits a single base away. These data are taken from a study of pediatric ulcerative colitis (dated by TCRdb to between 2017 and 2020). For the wider study: Among the ulcerative colitis patients, seven had pancolitis and two had left-sided colitis, and histology in every patient was consistent with ulcerative colitis. The Pediatric Ulcerative Colitis Activity Index classified two patients as having mild disease, several as having moderate disease and three as having acute severe colitis. From 8 or 9 newly diagnosed, treatment-naive pediatric ulcerative colitis patients and four non-IBD control children, paired blood and rectal samples were collected.

Here is what the overall study found, with its caveats: Autologous blood-rectal clonal overlap was significantly higher in ulcerative colitis patients than in controls, suggesting increased T cell trafficking to inflamed tissue. The healthy control group was small, with only four individuals. Blood-derived T cells may have been included in rectal pinch biopsies, especially in patients with overt colitis. Features of the rectal repertoire distinguished controls, mild-moderate colitis patients and acute severe colitis patients, and in acute severe colitis rectal diversity was lower because of clonal expansions. A couple of rectal CDR3 clonotypes turned up in every ulcerative colitis patient but in none of the controls. For technical reasons, substantially fewer templates were yielded by the blood samples of two patients, and these blood samples were excluded from blood-rectal overlap analysis. Repertoires were derived from total lymphocyte DNA, so rare subsets such as regulatory T cells may have patterns not reflected.

During colonoscopy, one to two pinch biopsies were obtained from the rectum for research purposes. Ulcerative colitis patients had received no immunosuppressive medication before the diagnostic colonoscopy. Before DNA isolation, rectal biopsies were subjected to proteinase K digestion. The Wizard kit (Promega) was used to extract genomic DNA from blood and intestinal samples. From the cysteine up to the phenylalanine, the CDR3 has a length of 14 residues. Here the CDR3 DNA is all that survives: 42 bases in frame from base 1. Based on the germline V gene, the CDR1 and CDR2 sequences are SNHLY and FYNNEI. Cut back by 4 bases and 7 bases, the V and J ends lie 11 bases apart. Through the immunoSEQ TRB Survey service, multiplex V and J primers were used to amplify rearranged CDR3 beta regions from genomic DNA. To keep sequencing depth the same across samples, survey-level depth of up to 500,000 reads per sample was applied. The libraries were purified, combined into pools and sequenced with Illumina technology. In the authors' own workflow: Productive clonality, sample overlap, pairwise scatters, CDR3 beta length, V/D/J gene usage and productiveness were assessed with immunoSEQ online tools. Calculated diversity was defined as the number of unique rearrangements divided by total templates times 100, and Shannon and Simpson indices were additionally computed. For principal component analysis, Z-score normalized data were analyzed with the R prcomp function and the ggbiplot package. Blood-rectal clonal overlap within each subject was quantified with Morisita's index. Imported from immuneACCESS, the table was reduced by TCRdb to in-frame sequences with V and J called. These copies leave out some clones; in studies compared against another copy, an unresolved V gene accounts for under half, and the cause of the remainder is not known. The V and J calls and the clone size are those of that table, but D and trimming were determined from the DNA. The sample table records 40,000 to 60,000 clones; around 79% of these occur just once. Around 3.5% of the sample is held by the ten biggest clonotypes.

This clonotype was sampled from a girl aged 10-17 years with moderate ulcerative colitis. The specimen sequenced was gut tissue. The chain was built from TRBV2 and TRBJ1-6, with no D gene named confidently. The base sequence is TGTGCCAGCAGTGTAGGACCGCTAAATTCACCCCTCCACTTT. Translated, this is CASSVGPLNSPLHF.